A selection of T cell receptor beta chains follows, all from one sample in a study of metastatic and nonmetastatic thyroid tumors. TCRdb re-called the PCR reads through MiXCR. This repertoire shows 40,000 to 50,000 clones, 9.5% to 13% found once; its top ten account for approximately 8.8%. Sequenced sample: blood. These receptors all come from a male donor with papillary thyroid cancer or a benign thyroid nodule (not recorded which). Some clones in this sample may be carry-over from other donors' samples. Both conserved end residues are part of each CDR3. Fields, in order: V gene, CDR3 length, D gene, J gene, clone size, CDR3 DNA, CDR3 protein. D genes are given only for firm matches. A clone size is listed for some rows: how often the clone was seen (once, few, many), or a class if it is expanded.

TRBV11-3	15	TRBD1	TRBJ2-1	many	TGTGCCAGCAGCGTAGGGACAGGGGAATACAATGAGCAGTTCTTC	CASSVGTGEYNEQFF
TRBV19	14	NA	TRBJ2-7	many	TGTGCCAGTAGCCCCGGTCGTGCGGGAAACGAGCAGTACTTC	CASSPGRAGNEQYF
TRBV3-1	12	NA	TRBJ2-7	many	TGTGCCAGCAGCCTTGGATCCTACGAGCAGTACTTC	CASSLGSYEQYF
TRBV19	15	NA	TRBJ1-3	NA	TGTGCCAGTAGTATTTCAGGGGCGCCCGGAAACACCATATATTTT	CASSISGAPGNTIYF
TRBV3-1	17	TRBD2	TRBJ2-5	NA	TGTGCCAGCAGCCAAGAGCGCACTAGCGAATCGTGGGAGACCCAGTACTTC	CASSQERTSESWETQYF
TRBV5-1	14	NA	TRBJ2-6	many	TGCGCCAGCAGGGCAATGTCTGGGGCCAACGTCCTGACTTTC	CASRAMSGANVLTF
TRBV20-1	11	NA	TRBJ1-2	many	TGCAGTGCTTTGCAAAACTATGGCTACACCTTC	CSALQNYGYTF
TRBV20-1	14	NA	TRBJ1-1	many	TGCAGTGCTAGGATTGGTGGGGCCCACACTGAAGCTTTCTTT	CSARIGGAHTEAFF
TRBV19	10	NA	TRBJ1-1	many	TGTGCCAGTAGCCACACTGAAGCTTTCTTT	CASSHTEAFF
TRBV5-8	14	NA	TRBJ2-5	NA	TGTGCCAGCAGCCCCCGGACGGCGGGAGAGACCCAGTACTTC	CASSPRTAGETQYF
TRBV7-9	15	NA	TRBJ2-1	many	TGTGCCAGCAGCCCCCTATCTAGGGGGGTCAATGAGCAGTTCTTC	CASSPLSRGVNEQFF
TRBV5-1	15	NA	TRBJ2-7	many	TGCGCCAGCAGCTTGGTGTCAGGTGGGACCTACGAGCAGTACTTC	CASSLVSGGTYEQYF
TRBV4-3	16	TRBD2	TRBJ2-7	NA	TGCGCCAGCAGCCAAGATCGAGCTAGCGGTGCCTACGAGCAGTACTTC	CASSQDRASGAYEQYF
TRBV20-1	13	NA	TRBJ1-2	many	TGCAGTGGATCGAGGGAATGGAACTATGGCTACACCTTC	CSGSREWNYGYTF
TRBV3-1	15	NA	TRBJ2-2	few	TGTGCCAGCAGCCAAGAGAGGGTCTGGGATGGGGAGCTGTTTTTT	CASSQERVWDGELFF
TRBV20-1	15	TRBD2	TRBJ2-1	few	TGCAGTGCCCCTCCGGGGACTAGCGGGTACAATGAGCAGTTCTTC	CSAPPGTSGYNEQFF
TRBV7-6	13	NA	TRBJ2-1	many	TGTGCCAGCAGCTTAGGACTTGACAATGAGCAGTTCTTC	CASSLGLDNEQFF
TRBV11-1	14	TRBD2	TRBJ2-7	many	TGTGCCAGCAGCCCGACTAGCGGATCCTACGAGCAGTACTTC	CASSPTSGSYEQYF
TRBV6-1	13	NA	TRBJ1-2	medium-sized	TGTGCCAGCAGTGAAACCGTTAACTATGGCTACACCTTC	CASSETVNYGYTF
TRBV6-2/TRBV6-3	15	NA	TRBJ2-1	NA	TGTGCCAGCAGTTTTGCGGTAAGCTACCACAATGAGCAGTTCTTC	CASSFAVSYHNEQFF
TRBV20-1	13	NA	TRBJ1-2	many	TGCAGTGCTAGAGCAGGGGCTAACTATGGCTACACCTTC	CSARAGANYGYTF
TRBV28	16	TRBD2	TRBJ2-1	many	TGTGCCAGCAGTCTACTAGCGGCGAGCTCCTACAATGAGCAGTTCTTC	CASSLLAASSYNEQFF
TRBV3-1	13	TRBD2	TRBJ2-7	many	TGTGCCAGCAGCCCGGGGGGAGTAAACGAGCAGTACTTC	CASSPGGVNEQYF
TRBV7-9	15	NA	TRBJ1-3	many	TGTGCCAGCAGCTACGGACAGCTCTCTGGAAACACCATATATTTT	CASSYGQLSGNTIYF
TRBV7-8	15	NA	TRBJ1-1	many	TGTGCCAGCAGCTTAGCAGGGGGGATGAACACTGAAGCTTTCTTT	CASSLAGGMNTEAFF
TRBV10-3	14	NA	TRBJ2-5	many	TGTGCCATCAGGGATGGACAGGGAGGGGAGACCCAGTACTTC	CAIRDGQGGETQYF
TRBV20-1	14	NA	TRBJ1-2	many	TGCAGTGCTAGAGCTCCCGCCAGGGGCACTGGCTACACCTTC	CSARAPARGTGYTF
TRBV7-2	13	TRBD1	TRBJ1-3	many	TGTGCCAGCAGCATAACAGGGGAAAACACCATATATTTT	CASSITGENTIYF
TRBV2	13	TRBD1	TRBJ1-4	many	TGTGCCAGTTCACAGGGGGCAAGGGAAAAACTGTTTTTT	CASSQGAREKLFF
TRBV12-3/TRBV12-4	12	NA	TRBJ2-7	NA	TGTGCCAGCAGTTTGTTATGGGTCGAGCAGTGCTTC	CASSLLWVEQCF
TRBV18	16	TRBD1	TRBJ2-7	few	TGTGCCAGCTCACCTATTCCGGGACAGGAATCCTACGAGCAGTACTTC	CASSPIPGQESYEQYF
TRBV11-2	13	NA	TRBJ1-2	many	TGTGCCAGCAGCGGCCTTCAGGAATATGGCTACACCTTC	CASSGLQEYGYTF
TRBV5-6	17	TRBD2	TRBJ2-2	NA	TGTGCCAGCAGCCCGGGACTAGCGGAATCGAACACCGGGGAGCTGTTTTTT	CASSPGLAESNTGELFF
TRBV28	13	NA	TRBJ1-2	many	TGTGCCAGCGACCGAGAGCATAACTATGGCTACACCTTC	CASDREHNYGYTF
TRBV12-3/TRBV12-4	12	NA	TRBJ2-7	many	TGTGCCAGCAGTTTAGGGTTCACCGAGCAGTACTTC	CASSLGFTEQYF
TRBV2	17	TRBD2	TRBJ2-1	NA	TGTGCCAGCAGTGAATCGTGGACTAGCGGGGTGTGGAATGAGCAGTTCTTC	CASSESWTSGVWNEQFF
TRBV20-1	14	TRBD1	TRBJ1-5	many	TGCAGTGCTAAAGACAGGGGGGGACCTCAGCCCCAGCATTTT	CSAKDRGGPQPQHF
TRBV10-1	14	NA	TRBJ2-5	many	TGCGCCAGCAGTGAGTCTGGTAGTATGGAGACCCAGTACTTC	CASSESGSMETQYF
TRBV19	15	NA	TRBJ2-2	many	TGTGCCAGTAGTATCGAGGGCCGGAGCACCGGGGAGCTGTTTTTT	CASSIEGRSTGELFF
TRBV28	14	TRBD1	TRBJ1-1	many	TGTGCCAGCAGTTTATTCCCGGGACAGGCTGAAGCTTTCTTT	CASSLFPGQAEAFF
TRBV5-1	15	NA	TRBJ1-5	many	TGCGCCAGCAGTTTAGAGGGTAACGGGAATCAGCCCCAGCATTTT	CASSLEGNGNQPQHF
TRBV12-3/TRBV12-4	14	TRBD2	TRBJ2-1	many	TGTGCCAGCTTAGCGGGGTCCTCCTACAATGAGCAGTTCTTC	CASLAGSSYNEQFF
TRBV7-2	14	TRBD2	TRBJ2-1	many	TGTGCCAGCAGCTTTGGCGGGAGGTACAATGAGCAGTTCTTC	CASSFGGRYNEQFF
TRBV27	14	NA	TRBJ1-5	NA	TGTGCCAGCAGTCCAAACAGGGACAATCAGCCCCAGCATTTT	CASSPNRDNQPQHF
TRBV6-5	15	TRBD2	TRBJ2-7	medium-sized	TGTGCCAGCAGTTACTCTTCTAGCGGGCCCTACGAGCAGTACTTC	CASSYSSSGPYEQYF
TRBV27	13	NA	TRBJ2-7	NA	TGTGCCAGTCGGGGGTTAGGATCCTACGAGCAGTACTTC	CASRGLGSYEQYF
TRBV7-2	14	NA	TRBJ2-7	many	TGTGCCAGCAGCTCAGCCCTACAGGTTTACGAGCAGTACTTC	CASSSALQVYEQYF
TRBV19	17	TRBD2	TRBJ2-1	many	TGTGCCAGTAGTATCTTCTCCGGGACTAGCGGATACAATGAGCAGTTCTTC	CASSIFSGTSGYNEQFF
TRBV11-3	14	TRBD1	TRBJ2-1	many	TGTGCCACCTTCCCGGGACAGGACTACAATGAGCAGTTCTTC	CATFPGQDYNEQFF
TRBV7-2	16	NA	TRBJ2-5	many	TGTGCCAGCAGCTTAAATCGGCGCTCTCTTGGTGAGACCCAGTACTTC	CASSLNRRSLGETQYF
TRBV6-1	16	NA	TRBJ1-1	NA	TGTGCCAGCAGGACTGGACAAGGTAGGGCCCGCACTGAAACTTTCTTT	CASRTGQGRARTETFF
TRBV30	12	NA	TRBJ2-7	few	TGTGCCTGGACCAGAGGGTCCTACGAGCAGTACTTC	CAWTRGSYEQYF
TRBV6-5	13	NA	TRBJ2-7	medium-sized	TGTGCCAGCAGTTACCGGGCTCACTACGAGCAGTACTTC	CASSYRAHYEQYF
TRBV5-1	12	NA	TRBJ2-2	many	TGCGCCAGCAGCTTGGGTCTTGAAGGGCTGTTTTTT	CASSLGLEGLFF
TRBV5-1	14	TRBD2	TRBJ2-1	NA	TGCGCCAGCACTGGGACTAGCGTTAGCAACGAGCAGTTCTTC	CASTGTSVSNEQFF
TRBV20-1	14	NA	TRBJ2-1	many	TGCAGTGCTAGAGATATGAGGCAAGTCGATGAGCAGTTCTTC	CSARDMRQVDEQFF
TRBV7-2	14	TRBD1	TRBJ2-1	many	TGTGCCAGCAGCTTGGCACAGGGGGCCCATGAGCAGTTCTTC	CASSLAQGAHEQFF
TRBV19	15	TRBD1	TRBJ1-5	many	TGTGCCAGTAGTATAAGGACAGGAGCTGGTCAGCCCCAGCATTTT	CASSIRTGAGQPQHF
TRBV12-3/TRBV12-4	13	NA	TRBJ1-2	many	TGTGCCAGCAGTTTGCAGGACAGCTATGGCTACACCTTC	CASSLQDSYGYTF